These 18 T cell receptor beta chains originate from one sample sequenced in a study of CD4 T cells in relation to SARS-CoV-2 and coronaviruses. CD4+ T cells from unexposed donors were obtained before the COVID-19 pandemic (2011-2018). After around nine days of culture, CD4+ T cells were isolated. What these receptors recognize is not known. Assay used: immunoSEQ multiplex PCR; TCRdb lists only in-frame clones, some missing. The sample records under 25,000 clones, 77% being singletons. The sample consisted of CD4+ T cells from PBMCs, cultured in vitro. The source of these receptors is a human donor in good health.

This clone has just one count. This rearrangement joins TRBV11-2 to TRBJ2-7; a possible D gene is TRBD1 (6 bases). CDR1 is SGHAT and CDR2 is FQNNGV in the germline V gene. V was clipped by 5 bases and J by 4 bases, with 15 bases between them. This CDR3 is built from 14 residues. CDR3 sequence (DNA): TGTGCCAGCAGCCTCACGGGGACACAGTACGAGCAGTACTTC. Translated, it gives CASSLTGTQYEQYF.

Written as DNA, the CDR3 is TGTGCCAGCAGTGCGCATCTAGCGGGGGGCCGGGAGACCCAGTACTTC. Protein product: CASSAHLAGGRETQYF. J is TRBJ2-5 and V is TRBV25-1; 11 nucleotides agree with TRBD2. The CDR3 contains 16 residues. Germline V lookup: CDR1 MGHDK, CDR2 SYGVNS. The junction had 9 bases not matched to a gene; V was cut back by 4 bases and J by 5 bases.

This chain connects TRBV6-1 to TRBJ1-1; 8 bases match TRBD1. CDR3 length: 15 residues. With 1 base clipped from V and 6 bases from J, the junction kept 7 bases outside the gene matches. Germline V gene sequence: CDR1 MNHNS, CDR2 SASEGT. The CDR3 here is CASSEGQPGQAEAFF. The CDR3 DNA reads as TGTGCCAGCAGTGAAGGACAGCCGGGACAGGCTGAAGCTTTCTTT.

CDR3 nucleotide sequence: TGTGCCAGCAACCGTGGGGATGGCAGCTCCTACGAGCAGTACTTC. Amino acids: CASNRGDGSSYEQYF. The chain employs TRBV7-2 and TRBJ2-7; D uncertain. Germline V CDR1 and CDR2: SGHTA, FQGNSA. Trimming removed 7 bases at V and 0 bases at J, with 16 bases between. This CDR3 contains 15 residues.

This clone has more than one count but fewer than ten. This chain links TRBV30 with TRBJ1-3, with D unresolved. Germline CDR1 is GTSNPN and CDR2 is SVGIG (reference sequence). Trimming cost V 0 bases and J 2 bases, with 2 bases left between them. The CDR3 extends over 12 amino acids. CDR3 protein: CAWSVTGNTIYF. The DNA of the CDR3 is TGTGCCTGGAGTGTAACTGGAAACACCATATATTTT.

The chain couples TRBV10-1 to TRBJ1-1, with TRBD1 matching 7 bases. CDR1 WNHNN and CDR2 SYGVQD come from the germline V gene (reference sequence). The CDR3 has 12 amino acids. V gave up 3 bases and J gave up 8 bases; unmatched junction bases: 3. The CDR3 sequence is CASSDYRGEAFF. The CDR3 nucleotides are TGCGCCAGCAGTGATTACAGGGGCGAAGCTTTCTTT.

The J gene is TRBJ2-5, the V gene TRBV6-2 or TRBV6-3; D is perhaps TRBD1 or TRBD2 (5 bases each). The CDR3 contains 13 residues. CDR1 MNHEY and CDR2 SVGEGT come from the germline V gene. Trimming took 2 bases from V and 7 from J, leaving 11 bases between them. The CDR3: CASSYTGQRTQYF. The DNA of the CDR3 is TGTGCCAGCAGTTACACGGGGCAACGGACCCAGTACTTC.

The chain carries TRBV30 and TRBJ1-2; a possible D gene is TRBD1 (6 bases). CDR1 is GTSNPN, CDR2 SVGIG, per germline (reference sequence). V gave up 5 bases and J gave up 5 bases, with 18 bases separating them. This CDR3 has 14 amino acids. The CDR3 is CAWGNRDQGYGYTF. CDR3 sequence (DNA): TGTGCCTGGGGGAACAGGGATCAAGGGTATGGCTACACCTTC.

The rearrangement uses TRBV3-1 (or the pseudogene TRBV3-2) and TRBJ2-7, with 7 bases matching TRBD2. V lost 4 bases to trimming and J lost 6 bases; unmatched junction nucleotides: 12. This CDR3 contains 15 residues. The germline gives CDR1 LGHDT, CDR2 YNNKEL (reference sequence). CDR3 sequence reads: CASSLGGRAGLEQYF. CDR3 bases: TGTGCCAGCAGCCTCGGGGGGAGGGCCGGGCTCGAGCAGTACTTC.

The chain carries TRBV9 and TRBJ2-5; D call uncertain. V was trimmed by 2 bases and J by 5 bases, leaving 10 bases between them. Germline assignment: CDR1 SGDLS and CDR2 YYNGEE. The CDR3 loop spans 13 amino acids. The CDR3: CASSVGFRETQYF. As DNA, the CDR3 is TGTGCCAGCAGCGTCGGTTTCCGGGAGACCCAGTACTTC.

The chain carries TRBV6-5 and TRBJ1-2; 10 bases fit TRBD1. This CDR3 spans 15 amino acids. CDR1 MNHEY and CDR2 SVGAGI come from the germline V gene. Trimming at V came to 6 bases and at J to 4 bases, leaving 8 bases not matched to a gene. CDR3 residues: CASRRDRGGGYGYTF. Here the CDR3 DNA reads TGTGCCAGCAGACGGGACAGGGGCGGGGGCTATGGCTACACCTTC.

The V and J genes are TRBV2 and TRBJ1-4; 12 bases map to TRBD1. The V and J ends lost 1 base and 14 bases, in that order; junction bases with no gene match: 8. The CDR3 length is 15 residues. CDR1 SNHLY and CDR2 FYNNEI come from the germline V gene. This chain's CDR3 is CASSEGPGDRGPLFF. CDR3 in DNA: TGTGCCAGCAGTGAAGGTCCGGGGGACAGGGGGCCCCTGTTTTTT.

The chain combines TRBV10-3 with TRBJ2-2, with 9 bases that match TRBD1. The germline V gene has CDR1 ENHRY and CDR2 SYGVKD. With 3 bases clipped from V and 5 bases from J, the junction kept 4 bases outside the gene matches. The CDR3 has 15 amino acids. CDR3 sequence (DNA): TGTGCCATCAGTGACCGGGACAGGGCAACCGGGGAGCTGTTTTTT. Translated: CAISDRDRATGELFF.

The CDR3 DNA reads TGTGCCAGCTCACCAGGGACAGGGCACTATGGCTACACCTTC. Translating it yields CASSPGTGHYGYTF. The V and J genes are TRBV18 and TRBJ1-2, with TRBD1 matching over 9 bases. The CDR3 consists of 14 residues. Trimming removed 2 bases from V and 3 bases from J; junction bases left unmatched: 1. Germline lookup yields CDR1 KGHSH and CDR2 LQKENI.

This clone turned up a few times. The CDR3, as DNA: TGTGCCAGCAGCTTCAACTTTAACACCGGGGAGCTGTTTTTT. It yields the protein CASSFNFNTGELFF. This chain uses TRBV7-3 with TRBJ2-2; unclear D gene. Trimming pared 3 bases from V and 2 bases from J, leaving 7 bases between. CDR3 size: 14 residues. Per the germline V gene, CDR1 is SGHTA and CDR2 is FQGTGA. Full variable domain (outside the CDR3, taken from reference TRBV7-3 and TRBJ2-2): GAGVSQTPSNKVTEKGKYVELRCDPISGHTALYWYRQSLGQGPEFLIYFQGTGAADDSGLPNDRFFAVRPEGSVSTLKIQRTERGDSAVYLCASSFNFNTGELFFGEGSRLTVL.

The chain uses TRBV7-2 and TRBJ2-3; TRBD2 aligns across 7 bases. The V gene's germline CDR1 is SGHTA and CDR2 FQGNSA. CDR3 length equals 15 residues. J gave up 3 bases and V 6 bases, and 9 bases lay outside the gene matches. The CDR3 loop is CASRPGRGPTDTQYF. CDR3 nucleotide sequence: TGTGCCAGCAGACCAGGGAGGGGCCCGACAGATACGCAGTATTTT.

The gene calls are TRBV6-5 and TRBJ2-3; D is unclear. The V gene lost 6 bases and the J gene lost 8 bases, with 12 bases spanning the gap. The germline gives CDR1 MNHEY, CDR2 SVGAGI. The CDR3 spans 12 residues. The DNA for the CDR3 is TGTGCCAGCAGGCGAAGGGTATCTACGCAGTATTTT. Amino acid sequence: CASRRRVSTQYF.

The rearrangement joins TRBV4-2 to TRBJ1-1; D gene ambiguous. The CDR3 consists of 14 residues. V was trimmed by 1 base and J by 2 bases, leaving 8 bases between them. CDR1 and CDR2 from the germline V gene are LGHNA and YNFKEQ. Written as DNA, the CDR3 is TGTGCCAGCAGCCAAGTCTTCAGAAACACTGAAGCTTTCTTT. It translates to CASSQVFRNTEAFF.